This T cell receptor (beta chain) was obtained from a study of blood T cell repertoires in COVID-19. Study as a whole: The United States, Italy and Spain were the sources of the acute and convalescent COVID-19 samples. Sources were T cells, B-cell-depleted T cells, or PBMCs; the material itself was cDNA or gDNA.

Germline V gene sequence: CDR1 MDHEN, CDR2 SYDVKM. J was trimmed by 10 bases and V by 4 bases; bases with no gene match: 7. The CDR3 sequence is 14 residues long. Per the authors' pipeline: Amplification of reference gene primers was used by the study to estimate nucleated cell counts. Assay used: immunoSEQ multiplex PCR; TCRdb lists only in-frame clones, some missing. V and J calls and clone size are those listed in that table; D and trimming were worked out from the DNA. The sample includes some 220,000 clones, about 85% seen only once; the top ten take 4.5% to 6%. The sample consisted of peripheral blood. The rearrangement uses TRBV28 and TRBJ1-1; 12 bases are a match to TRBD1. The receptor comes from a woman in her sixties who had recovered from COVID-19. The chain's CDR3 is CASSSWDRGPSAFF. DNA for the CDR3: TGTGCCAGCAGTTCCTGGGACAGGGGGCCGTCAGCTTTCTTT. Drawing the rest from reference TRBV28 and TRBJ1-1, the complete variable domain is DVKVTQSSRYLVKRTGEKVFLECVQDMDHENMFWYRQDPGLGLRLIYFSYDVKMKEKGDIPEGYSVSREKKERFSLILESASTNQTSMYLCASSSWDRGPSAFFGQGTRLTVV.